The 20 T cell receptor beta chains reported below all come from one sample, sequenced in a study of control samples from healthy donors and cancer patients. Profiling relied on immunoSEQ multiplex PCR, and the TCRdb table lists in-frame clones only, not all of them. The data show approximately 84,000 clones, with 91% seen just once and 15% to 19% held by the top ten. The specimen was blood. Every receptor here comes from a man aged 25-45 years in good health.

The chain employs TRBV7-3 and TRBJ2-1; weak D call: TRBD1 (6 bases). The germline V gene has CDR1 SGHTA and CDR2 FQGTGA. Trimming left V 5 bases short and J 0 bases short, with 26 bases between. This CDR3 comprises 20 residues. The CDR3 nucleotides read TGTGCCAGCAGCCCACACGGGACACAAGGGCCCCACAGCTCCTACAATGAGCAGTTCTTC. As protein: CASSPHGTQGPHSSYNEQFF.

The V gene is TRBV7-9, the J gene TRBJ1-3; D is undetermined. Trimming stripped 5 bases from V and 2 bases from J, with 13 bases between. The CDR3 runs to 15 residues. Germline lookup yields CDR1 SEHNR and CDR2 FQNEAQ (reference sequence). Written as DNA, the CDR3 is TGTGCCAGCAGCAACTCCAACGGCCCTGGAAACACCATATATTTT. Translated, it gives CASSNSNGPGNTIYF.

The genes are TRBV27 and TRBJ1-6; 8 bases line up with TRBD1. The CDR3 has 14 residues. Trimming at V came to 4 bases and at J to 10 bases, leaving 6 bases not matched to a gene. Germline values: CDR1 MNHEY, CDR2 SMNVEV (reference sequence). This CDR3 reads CASSSTGEGSPLHF. The CDR3 nucleotides are TGTGCCAGCAGTTCGACAGGGGAGGGCTCACCCCTCCACTTT.

The chain uses TRBV9 and TRBJ1-2, with D hard to call. Deletions cut 4 bases from V and 3 bases from J, with 13 bases between. Germline values: CDR1 SGDLS, CDR2 YYNGEE. CDR3 length equals 14 residues. CDR3 residues: CASSPPTLDYGYTF. The CDR3 DNA sequence: TGTGCCAGCAGCCCCCCGACACTGGACTATGGCTACACCTTC.

Here the CDR3 reads CASSPQAGVEPVYNEQFF. In DNA form, the CDR3 reads TGTGCCAGCAGCCCACAGGCAGGAGTGGAACCCGTCTACAATGAGCAGTTCTTC. The chain is built from TRBV11-2 and TRBJ2-1, with D maybe TRBD1 (5 bases). Germline-derived CDR1 and CDR2 are SGHAT and FQNNGV. V was trimmed by 5 bases and J by 3 bases, leaving 23 bases between them. The length of the CDR3 is 18 residues.

The chain employs TRBV6-5 and TRBJ2-7; D is possibly TRBD1 (6 bases). The CDR3 contains 15 residues. V was shortened by 8 bases and J by 0 bases, with 17 bases between the two germline ends. Germline values: CDR1 MNHEY, CDR2 SVGAGI. CDR3 DNA: TGTGCCAGCGGGATACGGGACAAGGGCTCCTACGAGCAGTACTTC. Translating it yields CASGIRDKGSYEQYF.

J is TRBJ1-2 and V is TRBV28; perhaps TRBD1 as D (6 bases). The CDR3 totals 14 residues. Per the germline V gene, CDR1 is MDHEN and CDR2 is SYDVKM. V lost 4 bases, J lost 8 bases, and 17 bases lay in between. The CDR3: CASSSRDKIFGYTF. For the CDR3, the DNA is TGTGCCAGCAGTTCCCGGGACAAGATATTCGGCTACACCTTC.

This chain connects TRBV3-1 (or the pseudogene TRBV3-2) to TRBJ2-2; a possible D gene is TRBD1 (6 bases). Germline V lookup: CDR1 LGHDT, CDR2 YNNKEL (reference sequence). This CDR3 has 19 residues. The V and J ends lost 5 bases and 0 bases respectively, with 22 bases between them. The CDR3 loop is CASSARNTQGGANTGELFF. Written as DNA, the CDR3 is TGTGCCAGCAGCGCCCGAAATACACAGGGTGGCGCGAACACCGGGGAGCTGTTTTTT.

The rearrangement links TRBV29-1 to TRBJ1-1; tentative D call: TRBD1 (6 bases). Germline V gene lookup returns CDR1 SQVTM and CDR2 ANQGSEA. V was shortened by 4 bases and J by 6 bases, with 18 bases between the two germline ends. The CDR3 length is 14 residues. The CDR3 region has the DNA TGCAGCGTTGTTTCAGGGGAGGGGGATTCTGAAGCTTTCTTT. Encoded protein: CSVVSGEGDSEAFF. The full variable domain, in which reference TRBV29-1 and TRBJ1-1 provide the parts outside the CDR3, is SAVISQKPSRDICQRGTSLTIQCQVDSQVTMMFWYRQQPGQSLTLIATANQGSEATYESGFVIDKFPISRPNLTFSTLTVSNMSPEDSSIYLCSVVSGEGDSEAFFGQGTRLTVV.

This clone has just a few counts. The J gene is TRBJ2-2, the V gene TRBV10-3, with 7 bases fitting TRBD1. CDR1 ENHRY and CDR2 SYGVKD come from the germline V gene. The CDR3 contains 14 residues. V shed 3 bases, J shed 8 bases, and the junction held 6 bases outside the gene matches. The CDR3 reads CAISEVTGSGELFF. CDR3 DNA sequence: TGTGCCATCAGTGAAGTGACAGGGTCAGGGGAGCTGTTTTTT.

The rearrangement joins TRBV12-2 to TRBJ2-5. TRBV12-2 is a pseudogene. This CDR3 comprises 17 residues. The CDR3 is CASRSGRGRAYQETQYF. CDR3 in DNA: TGTGCAAGTCGCTCCGGACGGGGCAGGGCCTATCAAGAGACCCAGTACTTC.

CDR3 sequence: CASSATGGFEAFF. The CDR3 region has the DNA TGTGCCAGCAGCGCGACAGGGGGATTTGAAGCTTTCTTT. The chain joins TRBV11-2 to TRBJ1-1; TRBD1 matches 9 bases. CDR1 and CDR2 (germline): SGHAT, FQNNGV. This CDR3 comprises 13 residues. After removal of 5 bases from V and 7 bases from J, the junction contained 5 bases not matched to a gene.

With respect to this clone: At one of its ends the junction is not consistent with the germline gene, which may arise from a read error. The J gene is TRBJ1-1, the V gene TRBV13; tentative D call: TRBD1 (6 bases). In germline, CDR1 is PRHDT, CDR2 FYEKMQ (reference sequence). CDR3 length: 14 residues. This chain's CDR3 is CASTLDRRNTEAFF. As DNA, the CDR3 is TGTGCCAGCACCTTAGACAGGCGGAACACTGAAGCTTTCTTT.

The chain is built from TRBV5-1 and TRBJ2-5, with D possibly matching TRBD1 (5 bases). The CDR3 loop spans 16 amino acids. V shed 4 bases and J shed 4 bases, with 20 bases lying between them. Per the germline V gene, CDR1 is SGHRS and CDR2 is YFSETQ. CDR3 DNA: TGCGCCAGCAGCCCTTGGACATTAAAAAAGAGAGAGACCCAGTACTTC. Residues: CASSPWTLKKRETQYF.

This chain joins TRBV28 and TRBJ1-1; D is possibly TRBD1 (5 bases). The germline V gene has CDR1 MDHEN and CDR2 SYDVKM. The CDR3 is 14 amino acids. The V end was cut by 6 bases, the J end by 3 bases, with 14 bases between. The CDR3 bases are TGTGCCAGCAGATCCACCCCGGGGGACACTGAAGCTTTCTTT. Translation: CASRSTPGDTEAFF.

V and J are TRBV6-2 or TRBV6-3 and TRBJ2-1; a weak D match, TRBD1 (5 bases). Trimming stripped 2 bases from V and 3 bases from J, with 5 bases between. The CDR3 runs to 13 residues. Germline values: CDR1 MNHEY, CDR2 SVGEGT. For the CDR3, the DNA is TGTGCCAGCAGTTACGACAGCTACAATGAGCAGTTCTTC. This codes for CASSYDSYNEQFF.

The chain carries TRBV4-1 and TRBJ1-4; tentatively, D is TRBD1 (5 bases). Germline V CDR1 and CDR2: MGHRA, YSYEKL. Trimming removed 1 base at V and 3 bases at J, with 21 bases between. This CDR3 has 19 amino acids. Here the CDR3 DNA reads TGCGCCAGCAGCCAAGTCCCACCGCGGGGGTGGGGGGCTAATGAAAAACTGTTTTTT. Translating it yields CASSQVPPRGWGANEKLFF.

The gene calls are TRBV18 and TRBJ1-5, with D possibly being TRBD1 (6 bases). Germline values: CDR1 KGHSH, CDR2 LQKENI. This CDR3 region has 17 residues. Deletions cut 3 bases from V and 0 bases from J, with 15 bases between. CDR3 loop: CASSPGQGLYSNQPQHF. CDR3 coding DNA: TGTGCCAGCTCACCTGGGCAGGGGCTATATAGCAATCAGCCCCAGCATTTT.

The J gene is TRBJ1-2, the V gene TRBV5-1, with D unclear. This CDR3 comprises 15 residues. The V end was cut by 2 bases, the J end by 1 base, with 12 bases between. Germline V gene sequence: CDR1 SGHRS, CDR2 YFSETQ. Written as DNA, the CDR3 is TGCGCCAGCAGCTTTGGCGACTATTTTAACTATGGCTACACCTTC. Translated, it gives CASSFGDYFNYGYTF.

The rearrangement joins TRBV4-2 to TRBJ2-7; D uncertain. The CDR3 consists of 14 residues. Germline V gene sequence: CDR1 LGHNA, CDR2 YNFKEQ. Trimming left V 0 bases short and J 2 bases short, with 8 bases between. In nucleotides, the CDR3 is TGTGCCAGCAGCCAAGAAGTGGGTCCCTACGAGCAGTACTTC. Amino acids: CASSQEVGPYEQYF.